Shown below are 12 T cell receptor beta chains from a single sample sequenced in a study of T-cell reconstitution after alpha-beta-depleted transplantation in children. TCRbeta library construction was performed incorporating unique molecular identifiers. TCRdb ran MiXCR on the PCR reads and lists one entry per CDR3 protein. The sample yields a few hundred thousand distinct CDR3 sequences, approximately 10% seen once. This specimen consisted of peripheral blood, obtained 180 days after TCRalphabeta/CD19-depleted stem cell transplant. The origin of the receptors is a male patient between 2 and 10 years old who had a stem cell transplant for chronic granulomatous disease, so the T cells may come from the graft donor.

This clonotype was counted at least ten times. This chain links TRBV5-1 with TRBJ2-7, with 8 bases lining up with TRBD2. Germline V CDR1 and CDR2: SGHRS, YFSETQ. J gave up 4 bases and V 4 bases, and 7 bases lay outside the gene matches. The length of the CDR3 is 14 residues. In nucleotides, the CDR3 is TGCGCCAGCAGCCGGGGGGGAGGCCAGTACGAGCAGTACTTC. Protein: CASSRGGGQYEQYF. Full variable domain (remainder filled in from reference TRBV5-1 and TRBJ2-7): KAGVTQTPRYLIKTRGQQVTLSCSPISGHRSVSWYQQTPGQGLQFLFEYFSETQRNKGNFPGRFSGRQFSNSRSEMNVSTLELGDSALYLCASSRGGGQYEQYFGPGTRLTVT.

This clonotype was seen only a few times. The chain links TRBV28 to TRBJ2-7; 9 nucleotides align to TRBD2. CDR3 length equals 16 residues. Per germline, CDR1 MDHEN and CDR2 SYDVKM. Trimming at V came to 10 bases and at J to 7 bases, leaving 20 bases not matched to a gene. The CDR3 region is CAIQSPSGARQYEQYF. CDR3 nucleotide sequence: TGTGCCATCCAGAGCCCTAGCGGGGCCCGACAATATGAGCAGTACTTC.

In its sample, this clonotype was seen many times. This chain connects TRBV6-6 to TRBJ2-2; the D is unclear. Trimming cost V 5 bases and J 5 bases, with 6 bases left between them. The CDR3 runs to 12 residues. Germline V gives CDR1 MNHNY, CDR2 SVGAGI (reference sequence). Here the CDR3 reads CASSGSTGELFF. The CDR3 bases are TGTGCCAGCAGTGGGTCGACCGGGGAGCTGTTTTTT.

This clonotype was recorded many times. V is TRBV19 and J is TRBJ2-3, with a possible D match to TRBD1 (5 bases). The ends were cut back, 3 bases at V and 4 bases at J, with 5 bases in the middle. The V gene's germline CDR1 is LNHDA and CDR2 SQIVND (reference sequence). The CDR3 length is 12 residues. CDR3 region: CASSMGPDTQYF. DNA for the CDR3: TGTGCCAGTAGTATGGGGCCAGATACGCAGTATTTT. Full variable domain (remainder filled in from reference TRBV19 and TRBJ2-3): DGGITQSPKYLFRKEGQNVTLSCEQNLNHDAMYWYRQDPGQGLRLIYYSQIVNDFQKGDIAEGYSVSREKKESFPLTVTSAQKNPTAFYLCASSMGPDTQYFGPGTRLTVL.

With respect to this clonotype: This sequence may be a read error, since a much larger clone differs from it by one base. The V and J genes are TRBV20-1 and TRBJ2-7; 11 nucleotides align to TRBD1. The CDR3 extends over 15 amino acids. Germline V lookup: CDR1 DFQATT, CDR2 SNEGSKA (reference sequence). The CDR3: CSASPGTGGDYGQYF. The CDR3, as DNA: TGCAGTGCTAGTCCCGGGACAGGGGGGGACTACGGGCAGTACTTC.

This clonotype has a count of ten or more. The chain has TRBV12-3 or TRBV12-4 and TRBJ2-3, with 11 bases fitting TRBD2. Trimming cost V 5 bases and J 0 bases; bases outside gene matches: 10. The CDR3 loop spans 18 amino acids. The CDR3 here is CASSDDLAGGLSTDTQYF. The CDR3 DNA follows: TGTGCCAGCAGTGATGACCTAGCGGGAGGTCTAAGCACAGATACGCAGTATTTT.

Many counts were recorded for this clonotype. The chain is built from TRBV20-1 and TRBJ2-7; D is undetermined. Trimming stripped 3 bases from V and 3 bases from J, with 12 bases between. The CDR3 consists of 13 residues. Germline CDR1 is DFQATT and CDR2 is SNEGSKA (reference sequence). DNA of the CDR3: TGCAGTGCTAGTGGTCCTAGAAACTACGAGCAGTACTTC. Protein: CSASGPRNYEQYF.

As regards this clonotype: This may stem from a read error, because a much larger clone lies one nucleotide away. The chain couples TRBV19 to TRBJ2-4, with unresolved D. Per the germline V gene, CDR1 is LNHDA and CDR2 is SQIVND (reference sequence). This CDR3 spans 16 amino acids. This CDR3 is CASRIGGPPGKNIQYF. CDR3 nucleotide sequence: TGTGCCAGTAGAATAGGCGGCCCTCCGGGCAAAAACATTCAGTACTTC.

This clonotype has ten or more counts. The chain carries TRBV19 and TRBJ2-4, with D unclear. CDR1 is LNHDA and CDR2 is SQIVND in the germline V gene (reference sequence). V lost 5 bases and J 0 bases, leaving 11 bases between the germline ends. This CDR3 spans 15 amino acids. CDR3 in amino acids: CASSPIWVAKNIQYF. Written as DNA, the CDR3 is TGTGCCAGTAGTCCCATTTGGGTAGCCAAAAACATTCAGTACTTC.

This clonotype occurred many times. This chain uses TRBV3-1 with TRBJ2-5; tentatively, D is TRBD1 or TRBD2 (5 bases each). Trimming cost V 4 bases and J 3 bases, with 21 bases left between them. The germline gives CDR1 LGHDT, CDR2 YNNKEL (reference sequence). This CDR3 has 17 residues. The CDR3 nucleotides are TGTGCCAGCAGCCTTACATATAAGGGACGAGCAGAAGAGACCCAGTACTTC. It translates to CASSLTYKGRAEETQYF.

This clonotype was seen ten or more times. The chain carries TRBV9 and TRBJ1-4; the D gene is possibly TRBD1 (5 bases). Germline CDR1 SGDLS, CDR2 YYNGEE. The CDR3 runs 13 residues. V was cut by 3 bases and J by 5 bases, with 8 bases left in between. CDR3 in amino acids: CASSGGGNEKLFF. The CDR3 DNA sequence: TGTGCCAGCAGCGGGGGGGGAAATGAAAAACTGTTTTTT.

This clonotype has a count of ten or more. The chain combines TRBV4-1 with TRBJ2-1, with 8 bases lining up with TRBD1. Per germline, CDR1 MGHRA and CDR2 YSYEKL. With V trimmed by 3 bases and J by 4 bases, 8 bases remained unmatched. The CDR3 is 16 amino acids. The CDR3 loop is CASSHLGQGRYNEQFF. The CDR3 nucleotides read TGCGCCAGCAGCCACCTTGGACAGGGTCGGTACAATGAGCAGTTCTTC.